A single T cell receptor beta chain is shown here with its context. The data were obtained in a study of blood T cell repertoires in COVID-19. The wider study: COVID-19 samples, acute and convalescent, were from the United States, Italy and Spain.

The assay was immunoSEQ multiplex PCR, and TCRdb's table has in-frame clones only and misses some. The sample consists of 190,000 or so clones, roughly nine tenths of them appearing once. The CDR3 covers 14 residues. Germline lookup yields CDR1 SGHAT and CDR2 FQNNGV. Trimming removed 6 bases from V and 5 bases from J; junction bases left unmatched: 8. The receptor was isolated from a man aged 40-49 years with acute or convalescent COVID-19. The sequencing input was peripheral blood. The J gene is TRBJ2-5, the V gene TRBV11-2; 8 bases match TRBD2. In DNA, the CDR3 is TGTGCCAGCAGGCTAGCGGGCCAAGGGGAGACCCAGTACTTC. It translates to CASRLAGQGETQYF.